Listed below are T cell receptor beta chains from one sample, sequenced in a study of vaccination and CD4 T cells after COVID-19. TCRdb re-called the PCR reads with MiXCR, one entry per CDR3 protein. The profile shows nearly 15,000 distinct CDR3 sequences, approximately 52% of them singletons. Antigens for these TCRs are unknown. The material sequenced was CD4+ T cells from blood, cultured in vitro. All receptors derive from a human donor who had recovered from COVID-19. The CDR3 runs from the conserved cysteine through the conserved F or W. A D gene is named only where the DNA matches it firmly. Only some rows state a clone size, as once, few, many or a class for expanded clones.

>few|TRBJ1-2|TRBV30|NA
CAWSVRGGIGYTF
TGTGCCTGGAGTGTACGAGGGGGTATTGGCTACACCTTC
>once|TRBJ2-2|TRBV27|NA
CASSDWQGTSNTGELFF
TGTGCCAGCAGTGATTGGCAGGGGACCTCGAACACCGGGGAGCTGTTTTTT
>NA|TRBJ1-5|TRBV20-1|NA
CSARDFGGAGHQPQHF
TGCAGTGCTAGAGATTTCGGGGGGGCCGGGCATCAGCCCCAGCATTTT
>NA|TRBJ2-1|TRBV20-1|NA
CSARTPGSSYNEQFF
TGCAGTGCTAGGACCCCGGGGAGCTCCTACAATGAGCAGTTCTTC
>few|TRBJ1-1|TRBV6-1|TRBD1
CASKYSGGGNTEAFF
TGTGCCAGCAAATATTCAGGGGGCGGGAACACTGAAGCTTTCTTT
>few|TRBJ1-1|TRBV6-1|NA
CASSEHLVIAFF
TGTGCCAGCAGCGAACACCTAGTTATAGCTTTCTTT
>few|TRBJ2-7|TRBV20-1|TRBD1
CSATPGTAYEQYF
TGCAGTGCTACCCCAGGGACAGCCTACGAGCAGTACTTC
>NA|TRBJ2-7|TRBV6-1|NA
CASSHYPQGRQETYEQYF
TGTGCCAGCAGCCATTACCCCCAAGGGAGACAGGAAACCTACGAGCAGTACTTC
>NA|TRBJ2-7|TRBV20-1|NA
CSASEAGYEQYF
TGCAGTGCTAGTGAGGCCGGCTACGAGCAGTACTTC
>few|TRBJ2-7|TRBV7-2|TRBD1
CASSLARQGSGEQYF
TGTGCCAGCAGCTTAGCGCGACAGGGGTCGGGCGAGCAGTACTTC
>NA|TRBJ2-5|TRBV2|NA
CATQGPGPETQYF
TGTGCCACCCAAGGGCCGGGACCAGAGACCCAGTACTTC
>few|TRBJ1-3|TRBV15|TRBD1
CATSRSMTGTYSGNTIYF
TGTGCCACCAGCAGATCCATGACAGGGACTTACTCTGGAAACACCATATATTTT
>NA|TRBJ1-6|TRBV27|NA
CASSLGVTYNSPLHF
TGTGCCAGCAGTTTGGGGGTGACCTATAATTCACCCCTCCACTTT
>NA|TRBJ1-1|TRBV4-2|NA
CASSHPGGGGTEAFF
TGTGCCAGCAGCCACCCCGGTGGGGGAGGGACTGAAGCTTTCTTT
>NA|TRBJ2-3|TRBV20-1|TRBD1
CGARTGSTDTQYF
TGCGGTGCCAGGACAGGGAGCACAGATACGCAGTATTTT
>few|TRBJ2-3|TRBV4-2|NA
CASSQAWLETDTQYF
TGTGCCAGCAGCCAAGCTTGGCTAGAAACAGATACGCAGTATTTT
>few|TRBJ2-5|TRBV27|NA
CASSSKTGLHGTQYF
TGTGCCAGCAGTAGTAAGACAGGCCTCCATGGGACCCAGTACTTC
>NA|TRBJ2-6|TRBV19|NA
CASSITGAPGANVLTF
TGTGCCAGTAGTATTACAGGCGCCCCTGGGGCCAACGTCCTGACTTTC
>few|TRBJ1-2|TRBV7-9|NA
CASSQDGGPHGYTF
TGTGCCAGCAGCCAGGATGGGGGGCCCCATGGCTACACCTTC
>few|TRBJ2-2|TRBV7-9|TRBD1
CASPPTGHSGELFF
TGTGCCAGCCCCCCGACAGGGCACAGCGGGGAGCTGTTTTTT
>few|TRBJ2-2|TRBV7-9|NA
CASSLARSASTGELFF
TGTGCCAGCAGCTTAGCGCGTTCAGCAAGCACCGGGGAGCTGTTTTTT
>NA|TRBJ2-3|TRBV6-2/TRBV6-3|NA
CASSDPALGTDTQYF
TGTGCCAGCAGTGATCCGGCCCTCGGCACAGATACGCAGTATTTT
>NA|TRBJ1-4|TRBV29-1|TRBD1
CSVGQGPEKLFF
TGCAGCGTTGGACAGGGACCCGAAAAACTGTTTTTT
>few|TRBJ1-2|TRBV2|TRBD1
CASTPGQGTYGYTF
TGTGCCAGCACCCCGGGACAGGGGACCTATGGCTACACCTTC
>NA|TRBJ2-2|TRBV7-8|NA
CASSLDWQYTGELFF
TGTGCCAGCAGCTTAGACTGGCAGTACACCGGGGAGCTGTTTTTT
>NA|TRBJ1-2|TRBV6-5|NA
CASSFQGADYGYTF
TGTGCCAGCAGTTTTCAGGGTGCAGACTATGGCTACACCTTC
>once|TRBJ2-3|TRBV10-2|NA
CASRDSGSTDTQYF
TGCGCCAGCAGAGATAGCGGTAGCACAGATACGCAGTATTTT
>NA|TRBJ1-1|TRBV18|NA
CASSSTENTEAFF
TGTGCCAGCTCATCTACAGAGAACACTGAAGCTTTCTTT
>NA|TRBJ1-1|TRBV5-6|TRBD1
CASSARITGGSGTEAFF
TGTGCCAGCAGCGCGCGAATAACAGGGGGCAGCGGCACTGAAGCTTTCTTT
>NA|TRBJ1-2|TRBV24-1|TRBD1
CATRSTGGGYTF
TGTGCCACCAGATCGACAGGGGGTGGCTACACCTTC
>NA|TRBJ1-2|TRBV5-1|NA
CASSLGQAGYGYTF
TGCGCCAGCAGCTTGGGACAGGCCGGCTATGGCTACACCTTC
>NA|TRBJ2-1|TRBV21-1|NA
CASSNPGGKTYNEQFF
TGTGCCAGCAGCAACCCGGGCGGGAAGACCTACAATGAGCAGTTCTTC
>NA|TRBJ1-5|TRBV7-8|NA
CASSLANRVNQPQHF
TGTGCCAGCAGCTTAGCGAACAGGGTCAATCAGCCCCAGCATTTT
>NA|TRBJ2-3|TRBV5-4|NA
CASSPKRSTDTQYF
TGTGCCAGCAGCCCGAAGCGGAGCACAGATACGCAGTATTTT
>large|TRBJ2-5|TRBV7-8|TRBD2
CASSSQTSGGQETQYF
TGTGCCAGCAGCTCTCAGACTAGCGGGGGGCAAGAGACCCAGTACTTC
>few|TRBJ1-2|TRBV12-3/TRBV12-4|TRBD1
CASRIQGAGGYTF
TGTGCCAGCAGGATACAGGGGGCGGGAGGCTACACCTTC
>NA|TRBJ2-3|TRBV20-1|NA
CSASVPGRTDTQYF
TGCAGTGCTAGTGTGCCAGGCCGCACAGATACGCAGTATTTT
>NA|TRBJ2-7|TRBV20-1|NA
CSATNVAASYEQYF
TGCAGTGCTACAAATGTAGCAGCCTCTTACGAGCAGTACTTC
>NA|TRBJ2-5|TRBV27|TRBD2
CASSQLAGVETQYF
TGTGCCAGCAGTCAACTAGCGGGAGTGGAGACCCAGTACTTC
>NA|TRBJ1-2|TRBV29-1|TRBD1
CSVADRASGYTF
TGCAGCGTTGCGGACAGGGCGTCCGGCTACACCTTC
>NA|TRBJ1-1|TRBV2|NA
CASTRQGNTEAFF
TGTGCCAGCACCCGGCAGGGGAACACTGAAGCTTTCTTT
>NA|TRBJ2-5|TRBV12-5|NA
CASGLDWGEETQYF
TGTGCTAGTGGTTTGGATTGGGGAGAAGAGACCCAGTACTTC
>NA|TRBJ1-1|TRBV5-1|TRBD1
CASRVGAGQMNTEAFF
TGCGCCAGCAGGGTTGGTGCGGGACAGATGAACACTGAAGCTTTCTTT
>NA|TRBJ1-1|TRBV2|NA
CASKGPGNTEAFF
TGTGCCAGCAAAGGCCCGGGAAACACTGAAGCTTTCTTT
>NA|TRBJ1-1|TRBV19|TRBD1
CASSSGGSNTEAFF
TGTGCCAGTAGTTCAGGGGGTTCGAACACTGAAGCTTTCTTT
>few|TRBJ1-5|TRBV20-1|NA
CSARSGDQPQHF
TGCAGTGCTAGAAGTGGAGATCAGCCCCAGCATTTT
>few|TRBJ1-3|TRBV10-3|TRBD1
CAISEGTGLIDTIYF
TGTGCCATCAGTGAGGGGACAGGGTTGATAGACACCATATATTTT
>NA|TRBJ2-1|TRBV29-1|TRBD2
CSVEGGRASYNEQFF
TGCAGCGTTGAGGGCGGGAGGGCCTCCTACAATGAGCAGTTCTTC
>NA|TRBJ2-3|TRBV24-1|TRBD1
CATSDPGQGPTDTQYF
TGTGCCACCAGTGACCCGGGACAGGGACCCACAGATACGCAGTATTTT
>NA|TRBJ2-7|TRBV6-2/TRBV6-3|NA
CASSYDGDMPYEQYF
TGTGCCAGCAGTTACGATGGGGACATGCCCTACGAGCAGTACTTC
>NA|TRBJ1-1|TRBV30|TRBD1
CAWRLRTGWDNTEAFF
TGTGCCTGGAGGCTAAGGACAGGGTGGGATAACACTGAAGCTTTCTTT
>NA|TRBJ1-2|TRBV7-8|TRBD1
CASSLGGTGNYGYTF
TGTGCCAGCAGCTTAGGAGGGACAGGGAACTATGGCTACACCTTC
>few|TRBJ2-5|TRBV15|NA
CATSRVKSAAATQYF
TGTGCCACCAGCAGAGTTAAGTCGGCAGCCGCCACCCAGTACTTC
>NA|TRBJ1-2|TRBV10-3|NA
CAIRLGVYGYTF
TGTGCCATCAGGCTCGGGGTCTATGGCTACACCTTC
>NA|TRBJ1-2|TRBV2|TRBD1
CASSPRTGAAYGYTF
TGTGCCAGCAGCCCCCGGACAGGGGCCGCCTATGGCTACACCTTC
>few|TRBJ1-2|TRBV10-3|NA
CAISERRADLKYGYTF
TGTGCCATCAGTGAGAGACGGGCTGACCTTAAGTATGGCTACACCTTC
>NA|TRBJ2-1|TRBV6-2/TRBV6-3|TRBD2
CASRSLAGVQYEQFF
TGTGCCAGCAGGTCCCTAGCGGGAGTTCAGTATGAGCAGTTCTTC
>NA|TRBJ2-3|TRBV11-3|TRBD2
CASSLERDYQYF
TGTGCCAGCAGCTTAGAGCGGGACTATCAGTATTTT